This is a list of T cell receptor beta chains from one sample in a study of blood T cell repertoires in COVID-19. TCRdb keeps only in-frame clones here, not all; method: immunoSEQ multiplex PCR. The sample holds 60,000 to 90,000 clones, 74% seen once. The sequencing sample was made of peripheral blood. These receptors all stem from a human donor with acute or convalescent COVID-19. The donor label of this sample is uncertain. The CDR3 runs from the conserved cysteine through the conserved F or W. The D gene is left open where the match is weak. Clone sizes are given selectively: once, few, many, or a class where the clone is expanded.

>.|.|TRBJ1-1|TRBV3-1/TRBV3-2
TGTGCCAGCAGCCAAGAAGGGGCAGGGCGTTACACTGAAGCTTTCTTT
CASSQEGAGRYTEAFF
>TRBD2|.|TRBJ2-3|TRBV11-3
TGTGCCAGCAGCTTAGCCCTGGGCTCTAGCGGGACGGGTTCAGATACGCAGTATTTT
CASSLALGSSGTGSDTQYF
>.|.|TRBJ2-1|TRBV11-2
TGTGCCAGCGCAGGAAGCGGGCCCACATACAATGAGCAGTTCTTC
CASAGSGPTYNEQFF
>TRBD2|.|TRBJ2-5|TRBV7-7
TGTGCTAGCAGCTTAGAGCGGGGCCAAGAGACCCAGTACTTC
CASSLERGQETQYF
>.|.|TRBJ2-1|TRBV7-9
TGTGCCAGCAGCCCAAGTCAGGCCGGGAGTACTCATTACAATGAGCAGTTCTTC
CASSPSQAGSTHYNEQFF
>.|.|TRBJ2-3|TRBV5-4
TGTGCCAGCAGCTGGCGGGATACGCAGTATTTT
CASSWRDTQYF
>TRBD2|.|TRBJ2-3|TRBV19
TGTGCCAGTGCAGTTGTCGGGGGGGCTTCCACAGATACGCAGTATTTT
CASAVVGGASTDTQYF
>TRBD1|.|TRBJ1-2|TRBV7-2
TGTGCCAGCAGCTTATCCATCCATGGGACAGGGGGAGATGGCTACACCTTC
CASSLSIHGTGGDGYTF
>.|.|TRBJ1-1|TRBV20-1
TGCAGTGCTAGTGGGAGAACTGAAGCTTTCTTT
CSASGRTEAFF
>TRBD1|few|TRBJ1-5|TRBV11-3
TGTGCCAGCAGCCGTTACAGGGGGTTAGGTAATCAGCCCCAGCATTTT
CASSRYRGLGNQPQHF
>TRBD1|.|TRBJ1-1|TRBV19
TGTGCCAGTAGTATTTGGACAGGGGGTTTGAACACTGAAGCTTTCTTT
CASSIWTGGLNTEAFF
>.|.|TRBJ1-5|TRBV28
TGTGCCAGCAGGACTTCGGGGTCCGGGCAGCCCCAGCATTTT
CASRTSGSGQPQHF
>.|.|TRBJ1-5|TRBV30
TGTGCCTGGAGTGCCAATTATCATAGTCAGCCCCAGCATTTT
CAWSANYHSQPQHF
>.|.|TRBJ2-3|TRBV5-1
TGCGCCAGCAGCTGGGACTGGAGCTCGGATACGCAGTATTTT
CASSWDWSSDTQYF
>.|.|TRBJ1-2|TRBV9
TGTGCCAGCAGCGTAGACAGGGTAATGGGGGGCTACACCTTC
CASSVDRVMGGYTF
>TRBD2|.|TRBJ2-7|TRBV30
TGTGCCTGGAGTGTACCCTGGACTAGGAGCTATGAGCAGTACTTC
CAWSVPWTRSYEQYF
>TRBD1|.|TRBJ1-1|TRBV7-9
TGTGCCAGCAGCTGGACAGGGACGAACACTGAAGCTTTCTTT
CASSWTGTNTEAFF
>.|.|TRBJ2-1|TRBV4-2
TGTGCCAGCAGCCAAGATGGGGTCTTGAGGGGGAATGAGCAGTTCTTC
CASSQDGVLRGNEQFF
>.|few|TRBJ1-2|TRBV6-6
TGTGCCAGCAGTCCCCCCGGGGATACCCTGAGCTACACCTTC
CASSPPGDTLSYTF
>.|.|TRBJ1-6|TRBV2
TGTGCCAGCAGTGGTCAGGGGCCTAATTCACCCCTCCACTTT
CASSGQGPNSPLHF
>.|.|TRBJ2-1|TRBV18
TGTGCCAGCTCACCGACTAGTAGTGGGTCAAATGAGCAGTTCTTC
CASSPTSSGSNEQFF
>.|once|TRBJ2-3|TRBV21-1
TGTGCCAGCTGGGCTCTACACACAGATACGCAGTATTTT
CASWALHTDTQYF
>.|.|TRBJ1-2|TRBV29-1
TGCAGCGCCGGGGGGAGCTCTGGCTACACCTTC
CSAGGSSGYTF
>.|.|TRBJ2-3|TRBV27
TGTGCCAGCATGCACCGGGACTCCTTCGCTCGGGCGCAGTATTTT
CASMHRDSFARAQYF
>.|.|TRBJ1-5|TRBV5-1
TGCGCCAGCAGCTTGGAGGGAGGGGGCAATCAGCCCCAGCATTTT
CASSLEGGGNQPQHF
>.|.|TRBJ2-3|TRBV18
TGTGCCAGCTCACCCCCGGCGGCAGATACGCAGTATTTT
CASSPPAADTQYF
>.|.|TRBJ2-3|TRBV12-3/TRBV12-4
TGTGCCAGCAGTTTCCATAGCACAGATACGCAGTATTTT
CASSFHSTDTQYF
>TRBD2|.|TRBJ2-1|TRBV9
TGTGCCAGCAGCTCCGGGACTAGCGGGAGCCTGTCTAATGAGCAGTTCTTC
CASSSGTSGSLSNEQFF
>TRBD1|many|TRBJ1-2|TRBV4-2
TGTGCCAGCAGCCAAGGGACAGGGGGTCGGGATGGCTACACCTTC
CASSQGTGGRDGYTF
>.|.|TRBJ1-2|TRBV2
TGTGCCAGCACCCCTGACTATGGCTACACCTTC
CASTPDYGYTF
>.|.|TRBJ1-2|TRBV7-9
TGTGCCAGCAGTTATCCCCAGGGGAATGGCTACACCTTC
CASSYPQGNGYTF
>TRBD1|.|TRBJ1-4|TRBV9
TGTGCCAGCAGCCCTAGGGGACAGTCTAATGAAAAACTGTTTTTT
CASSPRGQSNEKLFF